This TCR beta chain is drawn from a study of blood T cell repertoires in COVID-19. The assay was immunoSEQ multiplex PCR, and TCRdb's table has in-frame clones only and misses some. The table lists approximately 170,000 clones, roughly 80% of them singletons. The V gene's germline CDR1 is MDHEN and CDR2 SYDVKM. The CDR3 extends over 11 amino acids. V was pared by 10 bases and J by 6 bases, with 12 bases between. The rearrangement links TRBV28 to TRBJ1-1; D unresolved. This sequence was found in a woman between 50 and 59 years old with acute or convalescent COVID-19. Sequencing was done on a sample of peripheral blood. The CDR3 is CAIHGGPEAFF. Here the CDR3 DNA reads TGTGCCATACATGGCGGGCCTGAAGCTTTCTTT.